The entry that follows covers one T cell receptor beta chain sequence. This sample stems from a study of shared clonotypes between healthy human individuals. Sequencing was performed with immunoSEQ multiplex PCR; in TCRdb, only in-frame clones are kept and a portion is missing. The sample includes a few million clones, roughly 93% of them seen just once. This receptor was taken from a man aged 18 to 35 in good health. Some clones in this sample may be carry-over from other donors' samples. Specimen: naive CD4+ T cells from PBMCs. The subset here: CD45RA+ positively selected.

The CDR3 region is CASRARTPPYEQYF. The CDR3 DNA is TGTGCCAGTAGGGCCCGGACTCCGCCCTACGAGCAGTACTTC. The chain joins TRBV19 to TRBJ2-7, with D perhaps matching TRBD2 (5 bases). CDR3 length: 14 residues. V was trimmed by 6 bases and J by 2 bases, leaving 14 bases between them. Germline CDR1 and CDR2: LNHDA and SQIVND (reference sequence).